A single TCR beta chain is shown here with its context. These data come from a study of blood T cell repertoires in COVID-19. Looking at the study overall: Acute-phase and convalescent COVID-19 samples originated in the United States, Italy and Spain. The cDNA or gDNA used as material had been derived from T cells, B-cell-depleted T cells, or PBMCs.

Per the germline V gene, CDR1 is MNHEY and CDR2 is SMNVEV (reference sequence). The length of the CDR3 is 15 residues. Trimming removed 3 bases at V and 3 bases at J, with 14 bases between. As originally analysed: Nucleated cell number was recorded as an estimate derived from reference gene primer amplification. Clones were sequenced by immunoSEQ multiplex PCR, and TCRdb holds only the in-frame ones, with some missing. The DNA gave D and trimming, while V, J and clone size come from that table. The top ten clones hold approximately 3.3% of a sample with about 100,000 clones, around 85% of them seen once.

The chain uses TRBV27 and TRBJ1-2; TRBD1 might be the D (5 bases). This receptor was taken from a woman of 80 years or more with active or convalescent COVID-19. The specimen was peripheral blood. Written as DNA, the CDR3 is TGTGCCAGCAGTTTGAGATATGGGGGGGACTATGGCTACACCTTC. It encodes CASSLRYGGDYGYTF.